This T cell receptor beta chain was captured by sequencing in a study of T cell responses to AZD1222 COVID-19 vaccine. Trimming cost V 5 bases and J 0 bases, with 22 bases left between them. Germline-derived CDR1 and CDR2 are SGHKS and YYEKEE (reference sequence). The CDR3 spans 18 residues. Clones were sequenced by immunoSEQ multiplex PCR, and TCRdb holds only the in-frame ones, with some missing. This sample has 75,000 to 100,000 clones, with around 94% found just once. J is TRBJ2-3 and V is TRBV5-5; possible D gene TRBD1, 5 bases. The sequencing used peripheral blood, collected on day 0 of AZD1222 vaccination. This sequence was found in an adult in good health. The DNA of the CDR3 is TGTGCCAGCAGAAAAACCCTTTTAGGACAAAAAAGCACAGATACGCAGTATTTT. Translated, it gives CASRKTLLGQKSTDTQYF.